This is a list of T cell receptor beta chains from one sample in a study of blood T cell repertoires in COVID-19. The table came from immunoSEQ multiplex PCR; TCRdb's copy has only in-frame clones and leaves some out. The sample lists hundreds of thousands of clones; more than 70% were seen once. Material for sequencing was peripheral blood. These receptor sequences come from a woman in her fifties or sixties with COVID-19, enrolled during active disease. Each CDR3 is given with its conserved first and last residue. D genes are given only for firm matches. A clone size is listed for some rows: how often the clone was seen (once, few, many), or a class if it is expanded.

v_call	clone_size	j_call	d_call	cdr3_aa	cdr3_nt
TRBV15	NA	TRBJ1-1	NA	CATSREGRRTEAFF	TGTGCCACCTCGAGGGAAGGACGTAGAACTGAAGCTTTCTTT
TRBV14	NA	TRBJ1-1	NA	CASSQWAARSAHKAFF	TGTGCCAGCAGCCAGTGGGCAGCACGCTCCGCTCATAAAGCTTTCTTT
TRBV30	NA	TRBJ2-2	TRBD2	CAWSAHIAGGLGELFF	TGTGCCTGGAGTGCACACATAGCGGGGGGCCTCGGGGAGCTGTTTTTT
TRBV5-1	once	TRBJ2-3	TRBD2	CASSLRSGGGSTDTQYF	TGCGCCAGCAGCTTGCGGAGCGGGGGGGGATCCACAGATACGCAGTATTTT
TRBV27	NA	TRBJ1-1	TRBD1	CASSFSHQGAEAFF	TGTGCCAGCAGTTTCAGTCACCAGGGGGCTGAAGCTTTCTTT
TRBV2	NA	TRBJ2-2	NA	CASSPRQTNTGELFF	TGTGCCAGCAGTCCCCGACAGACTAACACCGGGGAGCTGTTTTTT
TRBV5-1	NA	TRBJ2-7	NA	CASSLWQGMYEQYF	TGCGCCAGCAGCTTGTGGCAGGGGATGTACGAGCAGTACTTC
TRBV7-2	NA	TRBJ1-6	NA	CASSLDRVSLHF	TGTGCCAGCAGCTTAGATCGCGTATCCCTCCACTTT
TRBV6-5	NA	TRBJ1-2	TRBD1	CASSYLGGGEGYTF	TGTGCCAGCAGTTACCTAGGGGGCGGTGAAGGCTACACCTTC
TRBV29-1	NA	TRBJ1-2	TRBD1	CSSISSGTGRAYGYTF	TGCAGCTCAATTTCCAGCGGGACAGGGAGAGCCTATGGCTACACCTTC
TRBV5-1	NA	TRBJ2-1	TRBD1	CASSLPTGAINEQFF	TGCGCCAGCAGCTTGCCGACAGGGGCGATCAATGAGCAGTTCTTC
TRBV2	many	TRBJ2-1	TRBD1	CASSEWGQDSNEQFF	TGTGCCAGCAGTGAATGGGGACAGGACTCTAATGAGCAGTTCTTC
TRBV19	NA	TRBJ1-4	NA	CASSRGDLNEKLFF	TGTGCCAGTAGTAGGGGGGACCTTAATGAAAAACTGTTTTTT
TRBV6-5	NA	TRBJ2-2	TRBD1	CASGPGQHTGELFF	TGTGCCAGCGGACCGGGACAGCACACCGGGGAGCTGTTTTTT
TRBV4-1	NA	TRBJ2-7	TRBD1	CASSQPGQGASYEQYF	TGCGCCAGCAGCCAGCCGGGACAGGGGGCTTCCTACGAGCAGTACTTC
TRBV3-1/TRBV3-2	NA	TRBJ2-7	NA	CASSQLQGSHEQYF	TGTGCCAGCAGCCAACTACAGGGTTCCCACGAGCAGTACTTC
TRBV2	NA	TRBJ2-7	NA	CASSLQGSWSEQYF	TGTGCCAGCAGCCTTCAGGGTAGTTGGAGCGAGCAGTACTTC
TRBV12-3/TRBV12-4	few	TRBJ1-2	NA	CASSQSRGGYTF	TGTGCCAGCAGTCAGAGTAGAGGAGGCTACACCTTC
TRBV6-6	NA	TRBJ2-7	TRBD2	CASSYLTSETYEQYF	TGTGCCAGCAGTTACCTAACTAGCGAGACCTACGAGCAGTACTTC
TRBV19	once	TRBJ1-4	TRBD1	CASSIEEGQLNEKLFF	TGTGCCAGTAGTATAGAAGAGGGACAGCTTAATGAAAAACTGTTTTTT
TRBV28	NA	TRBJ2-5	TRBD2	CASSSYGGGQETQYF	TGTGCCAGCAGTTCCTACGGCGGGGGGCAAGAGACCCAGTACTTC
TRBV7-9	NA	TRBJ1-2	NA	CASSPRDPFRYGYTF	TGTGCCAGCAGCCCCCGGGATCCCTTTCGCTATGGCTACACCTTC
TRBV14	NA	TRBJ1-2	NA	CASSQERGAYYGYTF	TGTGCCAGCAGCCAAGAACGGGGGGCCTACTATGGCTACACCTTC
TRBV7-8	NA	TRBJ2-7	NA	CASSLGGAGYEQYF	TGTGCCAGCAGCTTAGGAGGAGCCGGCTACGAGCAGTACTTC
TRBV3-1/TRBV3-2	NA	TRBJ2-2	NA	CASSQGPGELFF	TGTGCCAGCAGCCAGGGGCCCGGGGAGCTGTTTTTT
TRBV4-2	NA	TRBJ1-1	NA	CASSLGQTEGNTEAFF	TGTGCCAGCAGCCTAGGACAAACGGAGGGGAACACTGAAGCTTTCTTT
TRBV5-1	NA	TRBJ1-1	NA	CASSPSSIRGFTEAFF	TGCGCCAGCAGCCCGTCAAGTATTAGAGGGTTCACTGAAGCTTTCTTT
TRBV18	NA	TRBJ1-1	TRBD1	CASSPLDRGFGENTEAFF	TGTGCCAGCTCACCACTGGACAGGGGCTTTGGTGAGAACACTGAAGCTTTCTTT
TRBV19	NA	TRBJ1-1	NA	CASSTTVTTTMNTEAFF	TGTGCCAGTAGTACGACCGTTACAACGACTATGAACACTGAAGCTTTCTTT
TRBV29-1	once	TRBJ1-1	NA	CSVVGVLPMNTEAFF	TGCAGCGTTGTAGGAGTGCTTCCCATGAACACTGAAGCTTTCTTT
TRBV12-3/TRBV12-4	NA	TRBJ2-7	NA	CASSLSYYEQYF	TGTGCCAGCAGTTTGAGCTACTACGAGCAGTACTTC
TRBV7-9	once	TRBJ2-1	NA	CASSSTGALRDNEQFF	TGTGCCAGCAGCTCGACAGGTGCCTTGAGGGACAATGAGCAGTTCTTC
TRBV6-1	NA	TRBJ1-5	TRBD1	CASSDGTVYSNQPQHF	TGTGCCAGCAGTGACGGGACAGTTTATAGCAATCAGCCCCAGCATTTT
TRBV10-1	NA	TRBJ2-2	TRBD1	CASSSGTGIVGELFF	TGCGCCAGCAGTTCCGGGACAGGGATCGTTGGGGAGCTGTTTTTT
TRBV5-1	NA	TRBJ1-4	NA	CASSSQDRLGEKLFF	TGCGCCAGCAGCTCCCAGGACAGATTAGGGGAAAAACTGTTTTTT
TRBV7-2	NA	TRBJ2-5	TRBD1	CASSLGGSGTVQETQYF	TGTGCCAGCAGCTTAGGGGGGTCCGGGACAGTTCAAGAGACCCAGTACTTC
TRBV14	NA	TRBJ1-1	TRBD1	CASSHRTGPNTEAFF	TGTGCCAGCAGCCACCGGACAGGACCGAACACTGAAGCTTTCTTT
TRBV5-4	NA	TRBJ1-1	NA	CASTPRVPGTEAFF	TGTGCCAGCACCCCACGGGTTCCAGGGACTGAAGCTTTCTTT
TRBV28	NA	TRBJ2-1	NA	CASSLAGLIAYNEQFF	TGTGCCAGCAGTTTAGCTGGGTTAATAGCTTACAATGAGCAGTTCTTC
TRBV6-5	NA	TRBJ1-2	TRBD1	CASITGAINYGYTF	TGTGCCAGCATAACAGGGGCGATAAACTATGGCTACACCTTC
TRBV15	NA	TRBJ1-3	TRBD1	CATSKLQGAAGNTIYF	TGTGCCACCAGCAAACTACAGGGGGCCGCTGGAAACACCATATATTTT
TRBV5-1	NA	TRBJ1-6	TRBD1	CASSSHVGQGNSPLHF	TGCGCCAGCAGCTCCCACGTAGGACAGGGTAATTCACCCCTCCACTTT
TRBV21-1	NA	TRBJ1-5	NA	CASSSRGDSNQPQHF	TGTGCCAGCAGCAGCCGGGGGGATAGCAATCAGCCCCAGCATTTT
TRBV2	NA	TRBJ2-5	NA	CASSRSSGLEETQYF	TGTGCCAGCAGTCGAAGTTCCGGTCTAGAAGAGACCCAGTACTTC
TRBV9	NA	TRBJ1-3	TRBD1	CASTLVKGAAGNTIYF	TGTGCCAGCACCCTAGTCAAGGGGGCTGCGGGAAACACCATATATTTT
TRBV11-3	NA	TRBJ2-1	NA	CASSSEGREQFF	TGTGCCAGCAGTTCTGAGGGTAGGGAGCAGTTCTTC
TRBV28	NA	TRBJ1-2	TRBD1	CASSLPTGGFYGYTF	TGTGCCAGCAGTTTACCGACAGGGGGCTTCTATGGCTACACCTTC
TRBV6-5	NA	TRBJ1-5	NA	CASRAQGSNQPQHF	TGTGCCAGCAGGGCTCAGGGTAGCAATCAGCCCCAGCATTTT
TRBV7-2	NA	TRBJ1-2	NA	CASSSQGESPYGYTF	TGTGCCAGCAGCTCTCAAGGAGAATCCCCCTATGGCTACACCTTC
TRBV29-1	once	TRBJ2-1	NA	CSVNRQGIVNEQFF	TGCAGCGTCAACCGTCAGGGGATCGTCAATGAGCAGTTCTTC
TRBV3-1/TRBV3-2	NA	TRBJ1-2	TRBD1	CASSIRTGGVLYAAVDGYTF	TGTGCCAGCAGCATCCGGACAGGGGGCGTATTATATGCCGCAGTGGATGGCTACACCTTC
TRBV5-1	NA	TRBJ2-2	NA	CASSPAPAANTGELFF	TGCGCCAGCAGCCCTGCCCCAGCGGCGAACACCGGGGAGCTGTTTTTT